This TCR beta chain was observed in a study of beta chain features in type 1 diabetes. What was sequenced were expressed TCRB transcripts, since all of the isolated RNA had been reverse transcribed. Here immunoSEQ multiplex PCR was the method, and the copy in TCRdb shows in-frame clones only, minus some. The table includes fewer than 500,000 clones, about 15% detected once. This clone was detected only a few times. The CDR3 is made up of 15 amino acids. The V end lost 4 bases, the J end lost 0 bases, and 10 bases lay between the germline ends. Germline V gene sequence: CDR1 SGHDN, CDR2 FVKESK. The receptor's source is a man aged 25 to 40 in good health. The chain combines TRBV14 with TRBJ2-1, with D tentatively TRBD1 or TRBD2 (6 bases each). The specimen sequenced was naive CD4+ T cells from blood. The CDR3 is CASSRGGNSYNEQFF. The CDR3 DNA follows: TGTGCCAGCAGCCGAGGGGGGAACTCCTACAATGAGCAGTTCTTC.